These 11 T cell receptor beta chains share one sample of origin, sequenced in a study of resident and recirculating memory T cells in vitiligo. The data were produced by immunoSEQ multiplex PCR, yet TCRdb's version contains in-frame clones alone and is incomplete. The repertoire includes roughly 80,000 clones, about 90% of them detected once, and roughly 5% sits in the top ten. Sample: blood. The origin of the receptors is a male donor with vitiligo.

The chain couples TRBV29-1 to TRBJ2-3, with TRBD1 matching over 11 bases. The V segment lost 3 bases and the J segment 2 bases; nucleotides outside the gene matches: 4. The CDR3 spans 15 residues. Per germline, CDR1 SQVTM and CDR2 ANQGSEA. The CDR3 DNA reads TGCAGCGTTGAGAGGACAGGGGGCTTCACAGATACGCAGTATTTT. It specifies CSVERTGGFTDTQYF.

V gene TRBV19 combines with J gene TRBJ2-7; D not resolved. This CDR3 has 13 residues. Germline V gives CDR1 LNHDA, CDR2 SQIVND (reference sequence). Trimming pared 6 bases from V and 3 bases from J, leaving 12 bases between. The CDR3 sequence is CASRKESGYEQYF. CDR3 DNA sequence: TGTGCCAGTAGAAAGGAGTCTGGCTACGAGCAGTACTTC.

This clone was detected once. DNA for the CDR3: TGCGCCAGCACGAGAGGACAGGGGAGTGGGTACGAGCAGTACTTC. Protein: CASTRGQGSGYEQYF. This chain joins TRBV5-1 and TRBJ2-7, with TRBD1 matching 9 bases. This CDR3 has 15 residues. Germline V lookup: CDR1 SGHRS, CDR2 YFSETQ. The V gene end was trimmed by 6 bases and the J gene end by 4 bases; junction bases not matched to a gene: 11.

Of note for this clone: The junction and the germline gene differ at one end; a read error may be behind it. The rearrangement links TRBV6-4 to TRBJ1-6; the D is unclear. The CDR3 runs to 10 residues. CDR1 MRHNA and CDR2 SNTAGT come from the germline V gene. The CDR3 here is CASGRSPLHF. The CDR3 DNA sequence: TGCGCCAGCGGTCGGTCACCCCTCCACTTT.

The chain uses TRBV27 and TRBJ2-5; TRBD2 matches at 11 bases. The J segment lost 5 bases and the V segment lost 5 bases, leaving 10 bases of the junction unmatched. Germline values: CDR1 MNHEY, CDR2 SMNVEV (reference sequence). This CDR3 is built from 16 residues. Here the CDR3 reads CASSQETSGKAETQYF. Written as DNA, the CDR3 is TGTGCCAGCAGTCAGGAGACTAGCGGGAAAGCGGAGACCCAGTACTTC.

In DNA form, the CDR3 reads TGTGCCAGTGAAGCCGGGACAAACTATGGCTACACCTTC. Amino acids: CASEAGTNYGYTF. The chain uses TRBV28 and TRBJ1-2, with D perhaps TRBD1 (6 bases). The V gene lost 9 bases and the J gene lost 2 bases, with 13 bases spanning the gap. The germline gives CDR1 MDHEN, CDR2 SYDVKM. The CDR3 is 13 amino acids.

This rearrangement joins TRBV7-9 to TRBJ2-2; 9 positions agree with TRBD1. The V and J ends lost 5 bases and 3 bases, in that order; junction bases with no gene match: 4. Germline values: CDR1 SEHNR, CDR2 FQNEAQ (reference sequence). The CDR3 has 15 amino acids. This CDR3 reads CASSLWTGDTGELFF. The CDR3 region has the DNA TGTGCCAGCAGCCTATGGACAGGGGACACCGGGGAGCTGTTTTTT. The full variable domain, with the rest looked up from reference TRBV7-9 and TRBJ2-2, is DTGVSQNPRHKITKRGQNVTFRCDPISEHNRLYWYRQTLGQGPEFLTYFQNEAQLEKSRLLSDRFSAERPKGSFSTLEIQRTEQGDSAMYLCASSLWTGDTGELFFGEGSRLTVL.

The rearrangement links TRBV9 to TRBJ1-2, with a weak D call TRBD1 (6 bases). Germline V gene data show CDR1 as SGDLS and CDR2 as YYNGEE. Trimming shortened V by 5 bases and J by 4 bases, and 12 bases separated the two germline ends. CDR3 length: 13 amino acids. The DNA of the CDR3 is TGTGCCAGCAGAGATCTAGGGGGCTATGGCTACACCTTC. Translated, it gives CASRDLGGYGYTF.

DNA for the CDR3: TGTGCCAGCAGTTCAGGGGCCTTTAATGGCTACACCTTC. Its protein is CASSSGAFNGYTF. J is TRBJ1-2 and V is TRBV27; D perhaps matches TRBD1 (6 bases). Trimming left V 4 bases short and J 6 bases short, with 12 bases between. The CDR3 loop spans 13 amino acids. Per germline, CDR1 MNHEY and CDR2 SMNVEV (reference sequence).

The chain is built from TRBV30 and TRBJ2-5, with D uncertain. The germline CDR1 and CDR2 sequences are GTSNPN and SVGIG (reference sequence). V was pared by 1 base and J by 2 bases, with 5 bases between. The CDR3 sequence is 12 residues long. This CDR3 reads CAWSGPQETQYF. For the CDR3, the DNA is TGTGCCTGGAGTGGTCCTCAAGAGACCCAGTACTTC.

V gene TRBV2 combines with J gene TRBJ2-7, with 9 bases identical to TRBD1. V gave up 7 bases and J gave up 1 base; unmatched junction bases: 11. The CDR3 loop spans 16 amino acids. Germline V gene sequence: CDR1 SNHLY, CDR2 FYNNEI. The CDR3 is CASNLDRDRESYEQYF. As DNA, the CDR3 is TGTGCCAGCAACCTAGACCGGGACAGGGAATCCTACGAGCAGTACTTC.